A single sample is the source of the 20 T cell receptor beta chains below, sequenced in a study of beta chain features in type 1 diabetes (dated by TCRdb to the late 2010s). On the study overall, not on this receptor specifically: A moderate but significant shortening of TCRB CDR3 length was observed in type 1 diabetes patients in all four CD4+ subsets.

What these receptors recognize is not known. Receptor amplification or capture employed the immunoSEQ multiplex PCR assay. The entire amount of isolated RNA was reverse transcribed using the High Capacity cDNA Reverse Transcription Kit, so the sequenced TCRB transcripts were expressed ones. TCRdb retrieved this table from immuneACCESS and kept in-frame rearrangements only. Not all clones are present; in checked studies, unresolved V genes account for under half, and no reason is known for the remainder. The sample yields a few hundred thousand clones; approximately 13% were counted once. The ten largest account for about 0.016% of the sample. The sample was naive CD4+ T cells from blood. In light of the paper, this sample's cell subset or site label describes: true naive CD4+ T cells. These TCRs come from a woman between 18 and 30 years old with type 1 diabetes.

This clone was observed a few times. This chain joins TRBV2 and TRBJ2-5; TRBD2 aligns across 9 bases. Germline V gene data show CDR1 as SNHLY and CDR2 as FYNNEI. The CDR3 sequence is 15 residues long. Unmatched junction bases numbered 10, after V lost 2 bases and J lost 9 bases. The CDR3 DNA follows: TGTGCCAGCAGTGAACAGACTAGCGGTTACGGGTCCCAGTACTTC. Encoded protein: CASSEQTSGYGSQYF.

This clone was seen a handful of times. The chain links TRBV11-3 to TRBJ2-1; D ambiguous. Germline values: CDR1 SGHNT, CDR2 YENEEA. This CDR3 has 13 residues. V was clipped by 4 bases and J by 1 base, with 5 bases between them. CDR3 loop: CASSSLSYNEQFF. DNA for the CDR3: TGTGCCAGCAGCTCCCTTTCCTACAATGAGCAGTTCTTC.

This clone was found a few times. This chain links TRBV18 with TRBJ2-7, with 7 bases that match TRBD1. Looked up from germline, CDR1 is KGHSH and CDR2 is LQKENI. This CDR3 has 16 amino acids. Trimming took 5 bases from V and 1 from J; bases not matched to a gene: 11. CDR3 sequence (DNA): TGTGCCAGCTCATCGCCGACAGGGACGGGGTCCTACGAGCAGTACTTC. Its translation: CASSSPTGTGSYEQYF.

The table lists this clone with a few counts. V gene TRBV29-1 combines with J gene TRBJ2-7, with 8 bases matching TRBD1. The length of the CDR3 is 16 residues. J gave up 2 bases and V 4 bases, and 13 bases lay outside the gene matches. Germline values: CDR1 SQVTM, CDR2 ANQGSEA. The CDR3 nucleotides read TGCAGCGTTGCATATGGACAGGGAGAAGTGACCTACGAGCAGTACTTC. Its protein product is CSVAYGQGEVTYEQYF.

This clone was counted a few times. V and J are TRBV28 and TRBJ2-7; maybe TRBD2 (6 bases). CDR1 MDHEN and CDR2 SYDVKM come from the germline V gene. This CDR3 is built from 16 residues. The V and J ends lost 5 bases and 0 bases respectively, with 17 bases between them. Here the CDR3 DNA reads TGTGCCAGCAGTCCCGGAGGGACGGTGAGCTCCTACGAGCAGTACGTC. Its protein product is CASSPGGTVSSYEQYV.

The V call is TRBV5-1, the J call TRBJ1-5; possibly TRBD1 for D (5 bases). The germline gives CDR1 SGHRS, CDR2 YFSETQ. The CDR3 extends over 15 amino acids. V lost 5 bases and J lost 4, with 16 bases in between. This CDR3 is CASRPAPTGNQPQHF. The CDR3 DNA sequence: TGCGCCAGCAGACCAGCCCCCACAGGTAATCAGCCCCAGCATTTT.

V is TRBV5-1 and J is TRBJ2-2; 8 bases map to TRBD2. The CDR3 covers 15 residues. CDR1 is SGHRS and CDR2 is YFSETQ in the germline V gene. J lost 7 bases, V lost 0 bases, and 5 bases had no gene match. The CDR3 loop is CASSLEAGAGGELFF. As DNA, the CDR3 is TGCGCCAGCAGCTTGGAAGCGGGAGCGGGCGGGGAGCTGTTTTTT.

There are a few counts of this clone. J is TRBJ2-1 and V is TRBV19, with 10 bases that match TRBD2. V was clipped by 4 bases and J by 5 bases; unmatched bases: 8. This CDR3 spans 16 amino acids. Germline V gene sequence: CDR1 LNHDA, CDR2 SQIVND (reference sequence). As DNA, the CDR3 is TGTGCCAGTAGTACCTTCCTAGCGGGAGCCCACAATGAGCAGTTCTTC. It encodes CASSTFLAGAHNEQFF.

This clone came up a few times. The chain joins TRBV30 to TRBJ2-3; 14 nucleotides line up with TRBD2. The germline gives CDR1 GTSNPN, CDR2 SVGIG (reference sequence). The CDR3 contains 16 residues. V lost 7 bases and J lost 0; bases outside the gene matches: 6. The CDR3: CASTRTSGRSTDTQYF. CDR3 nucleotides: TGTGCCTCCACCCGGACTAGCGGGAGGAGCACAGATACGCAGTATTTT.

This rearrangement joins TRBV30 to TRBJ2-3; 8 bases fit TRBD2. V was pared by 2 bases and J by 3 bases, with 7 bases of the junction left unmatched. From germline, CDR1 is GTSNPN and CDR2 SVGIG (reference sequence). The length of the CDR3 is 15 residues. The CDR3, as DNA: TGTGCCTGGAGTTCGGGCGGGAGGTCTACAGATACGCAGTATTTT. Residues: CAWSSGGRSTDTQYF.

This sequence joins TRBV28 and TRBJ2-5; TRBD1 aligns across 7 bases. The V and J ends lost 4 bases and 1 base, in that order; junction bases with no gene match: 6. The CDR3 runs to 15 residues. Germline loops: CDR1 MDHEN, CDR2 SYDVKM. The CDR3 protein is CASSSIRDSQETQYF. The DNA of the CDR3 is TGTGCCAGCAGTTCCATCCGGGACAGCCAAGAGACCCAGTACTTC.

Only a few counts were recorded for this clone. The chain couples TRBV5-1 to TRBJ2-7, with TRBD2 matching 12 bases. CDR1 is SGHRS, CDR2 YFSETQ, per germline. Trimming cost V 4 bases and J 2 bases; bases outside gene matches: 4. CDR3 length: 15 amino acids. CDR3 loop: CASSPTSGGPYEQYF. CDR3 nucleotide sequence: TGCGCCAGCAGCCCAACTAGCGGGGGGCCCTACGAGCAGTACTTC.

This clone was counted only a few times. This sequence joins TRBV7-9 and TRBJ1-2; TRBD1 might be the D (6 bases). The germline CDR1 and CDR2 sequences are SEHNR and FQNEAQ (reference sequence). The ends were cut back, 2 bases at V and 8 bases at J, with 9 bases in the middle. The CDR3 totals 12 residues. The CDR3 reads CASSLRDRGYTF. The CDR3 region has the DNA TGTGCCAGCAGCTTAAGAGACAGGGGCTACACCTTC.

V and J are TRBV18 and TRBJ2-7, with D perhaps TRBD2 (5 bases). The CDR3 extends over 14 amino acids. The germline CDR1 and CDR2 sequences are KGHSH and LQKENI. V was clipped by 3 bases and J by 5 bases, with 14 bases between them. CDR3 nucleotides: TGTGCCAGCTCACCGCTTATAGAGGGCGACGAGCAGTACTTC. Amino acids: CASSPLIEGDEQYF.

CDR3 sequence (DNA): TGTGCCAGTAGTATAGGCGGAAACACCGGGGAGCTGTTTTTT. Its translation: CASSIGGNTGELFF. The gene calls are TRBV19 and TRBJ2-2; D gene unclear. Between the trimmed V and J ends, which lost 1 base and 2 bases, there was a span of 5 bases. Germline-derived CDR1 and CDR2 are LNHDA and SQIVND (reference sequence). This CDR3 is built from 14 residues.

This chain joins TRBV4-1 and TRBJ2-5; 7 bases line up with TRBD2. The CDR3 is 13 amino acids. Germline-derived CDR1 and CDR2 are MGHRA and YSYEKL. The trim removed 2 bases at V and 5 bases at J, leaving 2 bases unmatched. CDR3 nucleotide sequence: TGCGCCAGCAGCCAATGGGAGGGGGAGACCCAGTACTTC. The encoded protein is CASSQWEGETQYF.

The chain links TRBV9 to TRBJ2-1; 15 bases fit TRBD2. This CDR3 comprises 15 residues. CDR1 and CDR2 from the germline V gene are SGDLS and YYNGEE. V trimming: 5 bases; J trimming: 9 bases; junction bases outside the gene matches: 6. CDR3 in amino acids: CASRAPGLAGGEQFF. Here the CDR3 DNA reads TGTGCCAGCAGGGCACCGGGACTAGCGGGAGGTGAGCAGTTCTTC.

This chain joins TRBV13 and TRBJ2-3; 9 bases map to TRBD1. Germline V gene data show CDR1 as PRHDT and CDR2 as FYEKMQ (reference sequence). This CDR3 region has 17 residues. V gave up 5 bases and J gave up 4 bases; unmatched junction bases: 13. CDR3 region: CASSPLRRTGDADTQYF. CDR3 in DNA: TGTGCCAGCAGCCCATTACGCCGGACAGGGGACGCAGATACGCAGTATTTT.

The chain joins TRBV18 to TRBJ2-7; D is uncertain. Germline V lookup: CDR1 KGHSH, CDR2 LQKENI. V dropped 2 bases and J dropped 6 bases, with 11 bases sitting between them. The CDR3 contains 13 residues. For the CDR3, the DNA is TGTGCCAGCTCACCAAACGTAGTGTTCGAGCAGTACTTC. It specifies CASSPNVVFEQYF.

This chain links TRBV7-2 with TRBJ1-5, with TRBD1 identical over 7 bases. Trimming cost V 6 bases and J 4 bases; bases outside gene matches: 9. CDR3 length: 15 amino acids. Germline CDR1 SGHTA, CDR2 FQGNSA. CDR3 amino acids: CASSQTAGGNQPQHF. In DNA, the CDR3 is TGTGCCAGCAGTCAAACGGCAGGGGGTAATCAGCCCCAGCATTTT.